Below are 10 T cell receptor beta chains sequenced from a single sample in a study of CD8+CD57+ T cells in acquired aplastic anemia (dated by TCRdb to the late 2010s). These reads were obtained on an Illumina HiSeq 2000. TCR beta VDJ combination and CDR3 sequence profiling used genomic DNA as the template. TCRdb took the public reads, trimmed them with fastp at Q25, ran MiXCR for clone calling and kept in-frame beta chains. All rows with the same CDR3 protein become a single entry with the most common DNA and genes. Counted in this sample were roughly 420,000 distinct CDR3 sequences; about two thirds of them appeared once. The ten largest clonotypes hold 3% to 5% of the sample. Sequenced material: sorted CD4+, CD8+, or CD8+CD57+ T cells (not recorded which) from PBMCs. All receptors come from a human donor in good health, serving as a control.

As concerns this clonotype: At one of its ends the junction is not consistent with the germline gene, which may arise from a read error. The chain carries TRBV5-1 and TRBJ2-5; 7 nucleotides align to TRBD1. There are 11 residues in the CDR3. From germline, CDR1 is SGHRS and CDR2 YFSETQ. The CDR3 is CASSGTEAADF. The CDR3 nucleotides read TGCGCCAGCAGCGGGACAGAGGCCGCTGACTTC.

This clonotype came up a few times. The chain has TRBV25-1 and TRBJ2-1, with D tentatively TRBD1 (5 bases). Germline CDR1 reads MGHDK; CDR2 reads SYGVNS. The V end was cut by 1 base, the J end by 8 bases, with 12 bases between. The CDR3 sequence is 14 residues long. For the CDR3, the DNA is TGTGCCAGCAGTGAATCGTGGACACAACATGAGCAGTTCTTC. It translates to CASSESWTQHEQFF.

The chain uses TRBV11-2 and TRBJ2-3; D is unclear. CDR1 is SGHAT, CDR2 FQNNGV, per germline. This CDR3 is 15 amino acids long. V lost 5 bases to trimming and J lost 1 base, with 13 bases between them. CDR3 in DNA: TGTGCCAGCAGCGCCGTCACCGGCCGCACAGATACGCAGTATTTT. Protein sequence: CASSAVTGRTDTQYF.

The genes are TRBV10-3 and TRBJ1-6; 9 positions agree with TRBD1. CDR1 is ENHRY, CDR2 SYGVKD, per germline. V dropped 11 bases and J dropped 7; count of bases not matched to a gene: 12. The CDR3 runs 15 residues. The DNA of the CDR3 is TGTGCCTGCAGTTACTCCGGACAGGGGAATTCACCCCTCCACTTT. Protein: CACSYSGQGNSPLHF.

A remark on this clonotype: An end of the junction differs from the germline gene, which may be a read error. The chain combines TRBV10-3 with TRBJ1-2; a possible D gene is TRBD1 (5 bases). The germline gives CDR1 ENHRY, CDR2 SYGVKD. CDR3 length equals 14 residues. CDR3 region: CAISGGRELYGYTF. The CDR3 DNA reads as TGTGCCATCAGTGGGGGGAGAGAACTCTATGGTTACACCTTC.

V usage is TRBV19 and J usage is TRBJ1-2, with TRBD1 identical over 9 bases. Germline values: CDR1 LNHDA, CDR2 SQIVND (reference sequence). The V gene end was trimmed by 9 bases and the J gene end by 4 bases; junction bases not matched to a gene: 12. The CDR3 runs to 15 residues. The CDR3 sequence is CASLRYRGLPYGYTF. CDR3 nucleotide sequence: TGTGCCAGCCTCCGTTACAGGGGGCTACCCTATGGCTACACCTTC.

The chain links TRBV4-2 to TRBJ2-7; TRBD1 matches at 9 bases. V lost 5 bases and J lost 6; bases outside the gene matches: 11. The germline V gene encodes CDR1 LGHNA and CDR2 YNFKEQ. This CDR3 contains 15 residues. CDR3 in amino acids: CASSLRPTGGLEQYF. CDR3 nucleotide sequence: TGTGCCAGCAGCTTGAGACCAACAGGGGGCCTCGAGCAGTACTTC.

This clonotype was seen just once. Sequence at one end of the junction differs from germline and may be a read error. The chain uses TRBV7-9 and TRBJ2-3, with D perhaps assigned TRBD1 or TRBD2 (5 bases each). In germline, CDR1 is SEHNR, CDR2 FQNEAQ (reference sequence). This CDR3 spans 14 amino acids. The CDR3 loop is CASSVGPRTNKPFF. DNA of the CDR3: TGTGCCAGCAGCGTGGGACCTCGTACTAATAAGCCGTTCTTT.

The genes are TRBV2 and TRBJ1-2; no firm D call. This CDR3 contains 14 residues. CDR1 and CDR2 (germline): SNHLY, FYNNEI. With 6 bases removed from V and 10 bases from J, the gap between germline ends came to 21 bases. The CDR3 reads CASSVGRGRTDYTF. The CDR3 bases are TGTGCCAGCAGCGTAGGGCGAGGAAGGACGGACTACACCTTC.

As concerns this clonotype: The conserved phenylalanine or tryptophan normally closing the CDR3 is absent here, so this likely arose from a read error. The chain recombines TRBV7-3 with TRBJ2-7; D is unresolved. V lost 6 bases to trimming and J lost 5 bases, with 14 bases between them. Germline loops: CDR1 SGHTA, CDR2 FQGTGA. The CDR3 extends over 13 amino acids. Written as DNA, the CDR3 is TGTGCCAGCAGGCGACAAGGTGAGGACGAGCAGTACCCA. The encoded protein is CASRRQGEDEQYP.